This T cell receptor (beta chain) was identified in a study of response to subunit inactivated influenza vaccine (dated by TCRdb to the late 2010s). Regarding the study in general: The study used deep quantitative T cell receptor repertoire profiling to track responses to a trivalent subunit inactivated influenza vaccine. The paper's findings and limits, for the study overall: It was suggested by the authors that each seasonal influenza vaccination may recruit only a limited number of new T cells.

The library relied on RT-PCR. Instrument used: Illumina HiSeq 2500. Using fastp at Q25 and MiXCR, TCRdb reprocessed the public reads and kept productive beta chains. Merged by CDR3 protein, the rows form single entries marked with the most common genes and DNA. Recorded for this sample are roughly 540,000 distinct CDR3 sequences; 20% to 25% of them occurred a single time. The ten largest clones capture approximately 3% of the sample. Comments on this clonotype: Its antigen is unknown. Base-call qualities are not available, and no considerably larger clone is one nucleotide away.

CDR1 and CDR2 are read off the germline V gene as MDHEN and SYDVKM. The germline V end is reduced by 6 bases and the J end by 2 bases; junction bases left unmatched: 1. The CDR3 starts with the cysteine, ends with the phenylalanine, and has 12 residues. Only the CDR3 DNA is retained, 36 bases long and in frame from the first base. These sequences were also reported in another study, on T cells expressing NK-cell markers. In that second paper, the authors write: TCR beta cDNA libraries were prepared using 5'RACE template switching, which introduced a universal primer site and unique molecular identifiers. About eight donors provided sorted CD3+CD56+NKG2C+, CD3+CD56+NKG2C- and CD3+CD56-NKG2C+ T-cell subsets, whose TCR beta-chain repertoires were profiled. Most of the eight sequenced donors were HCMV-seropositive and one was HCMV-seronegative. In several experiments an anti-gammadeltaTCR antibody was added to restrict sorting to alphabetaTCR-expressing T cells. For five or six donors, the dominant CD3+CD56+NKG2C+ clonotypes were among the top 10 CD8+ clonotypes and accounted for 1.0-7.0% of CD8+ T cells. Those dominant clonotypes were again the most abundant among CD3+CD56-NKG2C+ cells in several donors, at about 28.3-65%. Whether the expanded NKG2C-expressing T cell clones were specific for HCMV antigens was left unclear. Randomly selected healthy volunteers, three men and five women, were used as the eight sequenced donors. HCMV serostatus was determined by detecting HCMV-specific IgG in serum with a commercial ELISA kit. Peripheral blood mononuclear cells were isolated from blood by Ficoll density gradient centrifugation. CD4+ and CD8+ T cells were isolated from PBMC by magnetic immunoseparation with Miltenyi isolation kits. Synthesis of cDNA was primed from the TCR beta constant segment and was followed by two consecutive PCR amplification steps. Libraries were sequenced as 2 x 150 bp reads on Illumina HiSeq 2000/2500, MiSeq or NextSeq. MIGEC was used to demultiplex reads and group reads by UMI, and MiTCR was used to assemble and quantify clonotypes. To exclude erroneous sequences, any TCR cDNA sequence not supported by at least two reads was discarded. The tcR package was used for downstream repertoire analysis, and clonotypes were matched between fractions using CDR3 nucleotide sequence together with V segment. VDJmatch was used to annotate antigen specificity against VDJdb, with one amino acid substitution allowed in CDR3.

This sequence originates from a man in his fifties who received an inactivated influenza vaccine. Donor details come from another sample of the same person, matched by shared clones. The specimen was CD4+ T cells sorted from PBMCs, collected 11 to 12 days after vaccination. The chain uses TRBV28 and TRBJ2-7; the central 7 bases match TRBD2. The CDR3 sequence is CASSGLAYEQYF. The sequenced DNA: TGTGCCAGCAGCGGACTAGCCTACGAGCAGTACTTC.